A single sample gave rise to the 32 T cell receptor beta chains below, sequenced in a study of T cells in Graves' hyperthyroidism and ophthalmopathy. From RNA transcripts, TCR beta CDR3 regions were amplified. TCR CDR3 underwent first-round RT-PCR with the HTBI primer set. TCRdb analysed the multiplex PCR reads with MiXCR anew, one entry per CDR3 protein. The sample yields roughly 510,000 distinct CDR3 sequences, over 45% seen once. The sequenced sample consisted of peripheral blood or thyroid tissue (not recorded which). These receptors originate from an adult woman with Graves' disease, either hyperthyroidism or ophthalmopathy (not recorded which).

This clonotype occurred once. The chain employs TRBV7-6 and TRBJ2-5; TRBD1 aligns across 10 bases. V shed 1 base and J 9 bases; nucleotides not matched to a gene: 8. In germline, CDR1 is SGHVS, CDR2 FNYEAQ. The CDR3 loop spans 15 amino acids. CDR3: CASSLGDRGNQPQYF. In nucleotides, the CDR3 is TGTGCCAGCAGCTTAGGGGACAGGGGCAATCAGCCCCAGTACTTC.

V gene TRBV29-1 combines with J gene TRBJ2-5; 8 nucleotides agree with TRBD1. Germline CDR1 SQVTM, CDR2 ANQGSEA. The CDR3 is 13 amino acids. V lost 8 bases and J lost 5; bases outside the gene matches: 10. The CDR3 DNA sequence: TGCAGCCCAGGTCAGGGGGCATGGGAGACCCAGTACTTC. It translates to CSPGQGAWETQYF.

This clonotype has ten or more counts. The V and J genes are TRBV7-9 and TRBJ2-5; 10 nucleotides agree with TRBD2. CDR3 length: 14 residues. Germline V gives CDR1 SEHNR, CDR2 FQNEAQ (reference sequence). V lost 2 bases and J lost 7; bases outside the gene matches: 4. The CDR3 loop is CASSLSSGSGTQYF. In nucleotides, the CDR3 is TGTGCCAGCAGCTTATCTAGCGGGAGTGGGACCCAGTACTTC.

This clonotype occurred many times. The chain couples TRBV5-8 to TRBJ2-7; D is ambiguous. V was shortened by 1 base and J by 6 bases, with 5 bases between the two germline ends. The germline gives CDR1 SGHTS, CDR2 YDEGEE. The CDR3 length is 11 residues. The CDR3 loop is CASSLNSEQYF. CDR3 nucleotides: TGTGCCAGCAGCTTGAATAGCGAGCAGTACTTC.

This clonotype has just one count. The CDR3: CASSTGTGGFGTEAFF. CDR3 DNA sequence: TGTGCCAGTAGTACCGGGACAGGGGGTTTCGGCACTGAAGCTTTCTTT. This chain uses TRBV19 with TRBJ1-1; 11 nucleotides agree with TRBD1. This CDR3 contains 16 residues. The V and J ends lost 4 bases and 4 bases, in that order; junction bases with no gene match: 8. Germline V lookup: CDR1 LNHDA, CDR2 SQIVND (reference sequence).

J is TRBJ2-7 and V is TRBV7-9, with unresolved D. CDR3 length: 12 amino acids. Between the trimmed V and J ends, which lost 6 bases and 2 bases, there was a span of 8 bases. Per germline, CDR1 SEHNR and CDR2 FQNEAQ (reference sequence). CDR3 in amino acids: CASSYDTYEQYF. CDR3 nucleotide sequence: TGTGCCAGCAGTTACGACACCTACGAGCAGTACTTC.

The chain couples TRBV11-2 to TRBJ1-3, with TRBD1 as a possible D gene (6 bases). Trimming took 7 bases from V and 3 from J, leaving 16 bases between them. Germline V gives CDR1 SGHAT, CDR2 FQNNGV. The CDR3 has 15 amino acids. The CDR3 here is CASTPDRTFGNTIYF. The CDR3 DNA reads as TGTGCCAGCACCCCAGACAGGACTTTTGGAAACACCATATATTTT. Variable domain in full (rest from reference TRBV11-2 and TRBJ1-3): EAGVAQSPRYKIIEKRQSVAFWCNPISGHATLYWYQQILGQGPKLLIQFQNNGVVDDSQLPKDRFSAERLKGVDSTLKIQPAKLEDSAVYLCASTPDRTFGNTIYFGEGSWLTVV.

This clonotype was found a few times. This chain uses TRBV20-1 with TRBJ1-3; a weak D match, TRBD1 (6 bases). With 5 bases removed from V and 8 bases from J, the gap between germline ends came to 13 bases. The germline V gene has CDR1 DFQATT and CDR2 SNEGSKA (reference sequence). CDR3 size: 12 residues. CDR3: CSALQGRDTIYF. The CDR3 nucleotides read TGCAGTGCTCTGCAGGGGAGGGACACCATATATTTT.

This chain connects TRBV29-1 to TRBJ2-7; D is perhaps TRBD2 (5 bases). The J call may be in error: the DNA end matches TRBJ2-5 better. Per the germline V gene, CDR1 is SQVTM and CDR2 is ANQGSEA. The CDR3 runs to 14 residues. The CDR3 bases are TGCAGCGTTGTCCCCAGCGGCGGCCAAGAGACCCAGTACTTC. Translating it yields CSVVPSGGQETQYF.

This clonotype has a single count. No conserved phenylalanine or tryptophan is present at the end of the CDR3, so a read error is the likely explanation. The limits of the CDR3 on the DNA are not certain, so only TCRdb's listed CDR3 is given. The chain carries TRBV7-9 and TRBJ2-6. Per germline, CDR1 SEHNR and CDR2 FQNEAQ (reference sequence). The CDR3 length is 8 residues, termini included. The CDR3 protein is CASSFSGT.

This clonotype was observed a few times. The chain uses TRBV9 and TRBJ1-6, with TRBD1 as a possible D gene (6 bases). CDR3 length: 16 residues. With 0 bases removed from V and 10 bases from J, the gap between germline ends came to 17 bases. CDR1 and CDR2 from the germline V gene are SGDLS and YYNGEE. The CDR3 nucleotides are TGTGCCAGCAGCGTAGAATCGTCCAGGGGTGGCTCACCCCTCCACTTT. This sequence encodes CASSVESSRGGSPLHF.

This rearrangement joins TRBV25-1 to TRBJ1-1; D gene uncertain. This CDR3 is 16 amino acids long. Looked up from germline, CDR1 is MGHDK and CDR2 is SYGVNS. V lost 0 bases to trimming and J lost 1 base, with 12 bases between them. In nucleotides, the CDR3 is TGTGCCAGCAGTGAATATGGTCCCGCCAGGAACACTGAAGCTTTCTTT. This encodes CASSEYGPARNTEAFF.

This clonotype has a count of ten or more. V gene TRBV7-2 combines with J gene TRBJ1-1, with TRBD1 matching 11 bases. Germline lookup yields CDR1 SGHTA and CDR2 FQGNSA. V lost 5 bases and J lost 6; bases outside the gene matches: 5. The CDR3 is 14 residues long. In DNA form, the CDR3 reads TGTGCCAGCAGCCCGCCGGGACAGGGGGCTGAAGCTTTCTTT. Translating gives CASSPPGQGAEAFF.

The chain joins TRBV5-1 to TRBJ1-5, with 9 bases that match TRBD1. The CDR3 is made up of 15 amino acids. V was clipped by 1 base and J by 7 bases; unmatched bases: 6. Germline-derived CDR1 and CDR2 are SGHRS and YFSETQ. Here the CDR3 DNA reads TGCGCCAGCAGCTTGACGGACAGGGGAGGACAGCCCCAGCATTTT. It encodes CASSLTDRGGQPQHF. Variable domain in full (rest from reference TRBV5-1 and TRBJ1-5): KAGVTQTPRYLIKTRGQQVTLSCSPISGHRSVSWYQQTPGQGLQFLFEYFSETQRNKGNFPGRFSGRQFSNSRSEMNVSTLELGDSALYLCASSLTDRGGQPQHFGDGTRLSIL.

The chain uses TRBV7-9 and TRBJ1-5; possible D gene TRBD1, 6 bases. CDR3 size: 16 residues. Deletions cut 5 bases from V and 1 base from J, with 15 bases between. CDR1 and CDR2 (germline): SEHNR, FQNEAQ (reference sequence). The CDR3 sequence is CASSPPGGWSNQPQHF. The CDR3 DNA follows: TGTGCCAGCAGCCCCCCGGGGGGCTGGAGCAATCAGCCCCAGCATTTT.

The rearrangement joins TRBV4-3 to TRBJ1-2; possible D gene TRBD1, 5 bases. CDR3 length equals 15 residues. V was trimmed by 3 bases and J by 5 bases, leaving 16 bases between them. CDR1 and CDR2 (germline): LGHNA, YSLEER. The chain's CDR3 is CASSQQPGTEYGYTF. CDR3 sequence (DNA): TGCGCCAGCAGCCAGCAACCCGGGACGGAATATGGCTACACCTTC.

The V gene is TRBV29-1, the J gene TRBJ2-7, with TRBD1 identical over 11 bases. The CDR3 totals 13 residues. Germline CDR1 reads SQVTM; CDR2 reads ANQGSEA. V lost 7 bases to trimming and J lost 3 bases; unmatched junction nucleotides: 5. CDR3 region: CSAGTGGNYEQYF. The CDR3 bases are TGCAGCGCCGGGACAGGGGGTAACTACGAGCAGTACTTC.

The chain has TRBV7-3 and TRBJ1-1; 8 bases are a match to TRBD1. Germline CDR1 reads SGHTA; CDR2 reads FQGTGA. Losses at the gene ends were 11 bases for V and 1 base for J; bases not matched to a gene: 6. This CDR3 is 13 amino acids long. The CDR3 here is CAWRTGWNTEAFF. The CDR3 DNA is TGTGCCTGGAGGACAGGGTGGAACACTGAAGCTTTCTTT. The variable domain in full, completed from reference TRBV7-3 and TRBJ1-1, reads GAGVSQTPSNKVTEKGKYVELRCDPISGHTALYWYRQSLGQGPEFLIYFQGTGAADDSGLPNDRFFAVRPEGSVSTLKIQRTERGDSAVYLCAWRTGWNTEAFFGQGTRLTVV.

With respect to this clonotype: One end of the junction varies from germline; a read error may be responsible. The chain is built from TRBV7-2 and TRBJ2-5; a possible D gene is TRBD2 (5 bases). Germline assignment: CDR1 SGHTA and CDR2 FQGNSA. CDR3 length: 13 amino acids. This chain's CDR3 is CASSHRPGETQYF. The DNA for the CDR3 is TGCGCCAGCAGCCATCGCCCGGGGGAGACCCAGTACTTC.

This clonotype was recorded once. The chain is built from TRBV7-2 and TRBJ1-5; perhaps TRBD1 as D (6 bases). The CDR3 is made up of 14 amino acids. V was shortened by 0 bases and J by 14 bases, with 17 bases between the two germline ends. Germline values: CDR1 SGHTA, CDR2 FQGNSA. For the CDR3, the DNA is TGTGCCAGCAGCTTAGCGGGACAAACTACCTACGAGCATTTT. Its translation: CASSLAGQTTYEHF.

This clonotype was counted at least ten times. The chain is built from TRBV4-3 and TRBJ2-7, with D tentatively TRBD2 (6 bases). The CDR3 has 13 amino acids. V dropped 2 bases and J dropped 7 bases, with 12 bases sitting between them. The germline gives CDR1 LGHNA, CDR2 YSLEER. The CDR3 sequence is CASSQKPLAEQYF. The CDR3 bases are TGCGCCAGCAGCCAAAAACCCCTAGCGGAGCAGTACTTC.

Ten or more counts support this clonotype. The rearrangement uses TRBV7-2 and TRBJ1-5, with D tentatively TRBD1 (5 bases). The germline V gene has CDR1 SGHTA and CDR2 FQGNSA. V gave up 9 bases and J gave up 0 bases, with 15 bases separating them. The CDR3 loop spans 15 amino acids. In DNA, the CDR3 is TGTGCCAGTAGTCCGGGACCTTATAGCAATCAGCCCCAGCATTTT. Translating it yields CASSPGPYSNQPQHF. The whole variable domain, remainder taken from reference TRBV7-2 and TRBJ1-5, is GAGVSQSPSNKVTEKGKDVELRCDPISGHTALYWYRQSLGQGLEFLIYFQGNSAPDKSGLPSDRFSAERTGGSVSTLTIQRTQQEDSAVYLCASSPGPYSNQPQHFGDGTRLSIL.

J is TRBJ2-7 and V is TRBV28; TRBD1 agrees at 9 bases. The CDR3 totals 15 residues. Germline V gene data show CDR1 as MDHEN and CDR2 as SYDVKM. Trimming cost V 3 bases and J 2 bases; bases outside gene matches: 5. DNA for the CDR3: TGTGCCAGCAGTTTGGGACAGGGTATTCCCTACGAGCAGTACTTC. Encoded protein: CASSLGQGIPYEQYF.

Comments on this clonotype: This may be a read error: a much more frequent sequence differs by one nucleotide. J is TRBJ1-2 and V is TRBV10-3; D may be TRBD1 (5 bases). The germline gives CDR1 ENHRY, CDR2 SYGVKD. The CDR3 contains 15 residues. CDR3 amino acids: CASSEDTARGYSYTF. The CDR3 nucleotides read TGTGCCAGCAGTGAGGACACCGCCCGGGGCTATAGCTACACCTTC.

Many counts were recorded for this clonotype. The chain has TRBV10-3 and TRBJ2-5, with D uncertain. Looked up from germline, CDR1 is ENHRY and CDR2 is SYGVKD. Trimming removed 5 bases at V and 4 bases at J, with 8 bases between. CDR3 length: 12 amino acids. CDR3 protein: CAISISRETQYF. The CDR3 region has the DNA TGTGCCATCAGTATCAGTAGAGAGACCCAGTACTTC.

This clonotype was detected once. CDR3 in amino acids: CASSYGRGNGNTIYF. DNA for the CDR3: TGTGCCAGCAGCTACGGCAGGGGCAACGGAAACACCATATATTTT. The chain combines TRBV11-2 with TRBJ1-3; D possibly corresponds to TRBD1 (6 bases). Trimming cost V 4 bases and J 4 bases, with 14 bases left between them. The CDR3 length is 15 residues. Germline CDR1 reads SGHAT; CDR2 reads FQNNGV.

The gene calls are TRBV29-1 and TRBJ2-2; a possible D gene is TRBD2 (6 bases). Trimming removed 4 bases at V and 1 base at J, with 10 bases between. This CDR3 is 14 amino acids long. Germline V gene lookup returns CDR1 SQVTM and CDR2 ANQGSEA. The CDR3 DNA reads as TGCAGCGTTGCGCGGGGCCGGAACACCGGGGAGCTGTTTTTT. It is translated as CSVARGRNTGELFF.

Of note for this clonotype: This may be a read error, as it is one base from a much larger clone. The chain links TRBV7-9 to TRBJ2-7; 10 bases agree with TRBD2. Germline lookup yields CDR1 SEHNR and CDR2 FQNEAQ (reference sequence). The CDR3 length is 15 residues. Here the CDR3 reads CASSFDPSGSSEQCF. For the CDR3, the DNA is TGTGCCAGCAGCTTTGACCCTAGCGGGAGCTCCGAGCAGTGCTTC.

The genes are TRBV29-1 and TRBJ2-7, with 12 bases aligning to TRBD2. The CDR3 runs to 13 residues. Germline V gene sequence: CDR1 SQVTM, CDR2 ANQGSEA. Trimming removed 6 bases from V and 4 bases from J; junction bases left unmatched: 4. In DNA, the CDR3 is TGCAGCGTAGGGACTAGCGGGCGTTACGAGCAGTACTTC. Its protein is CSVGTSGRYEQYF.

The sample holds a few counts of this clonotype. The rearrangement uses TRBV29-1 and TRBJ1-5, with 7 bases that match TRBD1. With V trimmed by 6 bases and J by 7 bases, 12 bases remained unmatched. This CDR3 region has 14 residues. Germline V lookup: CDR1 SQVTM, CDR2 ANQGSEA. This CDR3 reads CSVGETGQGQPQHF. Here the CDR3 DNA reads TGCAGCGTGGGAGAGACAGGGCAAGGCCAGCCCCAGCATTTT.

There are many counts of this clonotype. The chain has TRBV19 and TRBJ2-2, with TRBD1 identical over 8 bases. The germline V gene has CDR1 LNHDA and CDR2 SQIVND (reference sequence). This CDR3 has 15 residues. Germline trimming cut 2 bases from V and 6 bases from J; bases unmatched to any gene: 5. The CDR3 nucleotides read TGTGCCAGTAGTATACAGGGGGCCCGCTCCGGGGAGCTGTTTTTT. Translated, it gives CASSIQGARSGELFF.

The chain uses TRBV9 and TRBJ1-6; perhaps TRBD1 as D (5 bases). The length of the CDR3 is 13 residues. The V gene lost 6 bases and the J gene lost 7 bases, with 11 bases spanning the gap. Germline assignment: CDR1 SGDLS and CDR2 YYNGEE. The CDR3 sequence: CASTGDGNSPLHF. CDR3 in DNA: TGTGCCAGCACGGGGGACGGGAATTCACCCCTCCACTTT.